The T cell receptor beta chain under discussion was sequenced for a study of T cells expressing NK-cell markers. The CDR3 totals 18 residues. CDR1 is SGHRS, CDR2 YFSETQ, per germline. After re-calling the 5' RACE reads, TCRdb lists one entry per CDR3 protein, DNA absent. The sample totals around 380,000 distinct CDR3 sequences; its top ten clones hold around 11%. Sequenced input: blood T cells: a sorted CD56 or NKG2C T cell subset, CD4+ or CD8+ T cells, or bulk PBMC T cells (not recorded which). This clonotype was obtained from a woman between 45 and 60 years old in good health. The J gene is TRBJ2-1, the V gene TRBV5-1; TCRdb's assignment of TRBD2 cannot be checked, as there is no DNA. CDR3: CASSLGGSGILYYNEQFF.